The rows below give T cell receptor beta chains drawn from one sample of a study of T cell clones after liver transplantation. The data were produced by immunoSEQ multiplex PCR, yet TCRdb's version contains in-frame clones alone and is incomplete. The table lists about 50,000 clones, approximately 71% of them singletons. Sequencing used CD4+ T cells from blood, obtained less than 70 months after liver transplant. The receptors originated from a human patient who received a liver transplant. Some T cells may be transferred from the graft donor. The CDR3 runs from the conserved cysteine through the conserved F or W. The D gene is left open where the match is weak. Size is stated for part of the rows, as once, few or many counts, or as a class when the clone is expanded.

D gene: TRBD2; clone size: .; J gene: TRBJ2-1; V gene: TRBV4-2; CDR3 DNA: TGTGCCAGCAGCCAAGAACCGGGGGAGGGGAGCAATGAGCAGTTCTTC; CDR3 protein: CASSQEPGEGSNEQFF
D gene: .; clone size: once; J gene: TRBJ1-6; V gene: TRBV2; CDR3 DNA: TGTGCCAGCAGTGAAGCGCGTGGGGGTTCACCCCTCCACTTT; CDR3 protein: CASSEARGGSPLHF
D gene: .; clone size: .; J gene: TRBJ1-3; V gene: TRBV12-5; CDR3 DNA: TGTGCTAGTGGCCCCGACGTGGGAAACACCATATATTTT; CDR3 protein: CASGPDVGNTIYF
D gene: .; clone size: few; J gene: TRBJ1-1; V gene: TRBV6-1; CDR3 DNA: TGTGCCAGCAGTGAAGCGCGGCGGGGGGCGGGCGCTGAAGCTTTCTTT; CDR3 protein: CASSEARRGAGAEAFF
D gene: TRBD1; clone size: .; J gene: TRBJ1-2; V gene: TRBV30; CDR3 DNA: TGTGCCTGGAGGTACAGGGGTAGCTACACCTTC; CDR3 protein: CAWRYRGSYTF
D gene: .; clone size: once; J gene: TRBJ1-2; V gene: TRBV28; CDR3 DNA: TGTGCCAGCAGTCCTTCCTGGGGGAACTATGGCTACACCTTC; CDR3 protein: CASSPSWGNYGYTF
D gene: .; clone size: many; J gene: TRBJ2-1; V gene: TRBV18; CDR3 DNA: TGTGCCAGCTCACCAGCCCTTGGTAAGCAGTTCTTC; CDR3 protein: CASSPALGKQFF
D gene: .; clone size: .; J gene: TRBJ1-5; V gene: TRBV6-5; CDR3 DNA: TGTGCCAGCAGTTACTCGAGGGGGGGTCAAGGGCCCCAGCATTTT; CDR3 protein: CASSYSRGGQGPQHF
D gene: TRBD1; clone size: .; J gene: TRBJ2-7; V gene: TRBV27; CDR3 DNA: TGTGCCAGCAGTTTACACAGGACAGGGATAGTCTACGAGCAGTACTTC; CDR3 protein: CASSLHRTGIVYEQYF
D gene: TRBD1; clone size: .; J gene: TRBJ1-1; V gene: TRBV5-6; CDR3 DNA: TGTGCCAGCAGCTTGGCCGGGACAGGGCGGATAATGAACACTGAAGCTTTCTTT; CDR3 protein: CASSLAGTGRIMNTEAFF
D gene: .; clone size: .; J gene: TRBJ1-2; V gene: TRBV28; CDR3 DNA: TGTGCCAGCAGCCCGGGAGCCCATGGCTACACCTTC; CDR3 protein: CASSPGAHGYTF
D gene: .; clone size: .; J gene: TRBJ2-3; V gene: TRBV5-1; CDR3 DNA: TGCGCCAGCAGCTCGAATAGCGATCAACTATCAGATACGCAGTATTTT; CDR3 protein: CASSSNSDQLSDTQYF
D gene: TRBD1; clone size: .; J gene: TRBJ2-1; V gene: TRBV19; CDR3 DNA: TGTGCCAGTCGGACAGGGGTAAAAGGTGAGCAGTTCTTC; CDR3 protein: CASRTGVKGEQFF
D gene: .; clone size: .; J gene: TRBJ1-2; V gene: TRBV2; CDR3 DNA: TGTGCCAGCAGTCCATTAACAGGGATTGGCTATGGCTACACCTTC; CDR3 protein: CASSPLTGIGYGYTF
D gene: .; clone size: .; J gene: TRBJ2-3; V gene: TRBV9; CDR3 DNA: TGTGCCAGCAGCCCTTTGGCAGATACGCAGTATTTT; CDR3 protein: CASSPLADTQYF
D gene: .; clone size: .; J gene: TRBJ1-5; V gene: TRBV28; CDR3 DNA: TGTGCCAGCAGTTTATTGGGGGCCGGCAATCAGCCCCAGCATTTT; CDR3 protein: CASSLLGAGNQPQHF
D gene: TRBD1; clone size: once; J gene: TRBJ1-1; V gene: TRBV4-1; CDR3 DNA: TGCGCCAGCAGCCCGGACAGGTGGAACACTGAAGCTTTCTTT; CDR3 protein: CASSPDRWNTEAFF
D gene: .; clone size: .; J gene: TRBJ1-2; V gene: TRBV7-9; CDR3 DNA: TGTGCCAGCAGCTTAGCGCGGACAGCTGATGGCTACACCTTC; CDR3 protein: CASSLARTADGYTF
D gene: TRBD1; clone size: .; J gene: TRBJ1-4; V gene: TRBV10-3; CDR3 DNA: TGTGCCATCAGTGAGCAGGGCCAGGGGGGTGAAAAACTGTTTTTT; CDR3 protein: CAISEQGQGGEKLFF
D gene: TRBD1; clone size: .; J gene: TRBJ2-2; V gene: TRBV27; CDR3 DNA: TGTGCCAGCAGTTTCCAGGGGGCCGCGAACACCGGGGAGCTGTTTTTT; CDR3 protein: CASSFQGAANTGELFF
D gene: TRBD1; clone size: few; J gene: TRBJ1-1; V gene: TRBV28; CDR3 DNA: TGTGCCAGCAGTTTGGACAGGGTAGGTGAAGCTTTCTTT; CDR3 protein: CASSLDRVGEAFF
D gene: .; clone size: .; J gene: TRBJ2-3; V gene: TRBV9; CDR3 DNA: TGTGCCAGCAGCGTAAGGGGGGCCGGAGATACGCAGTATTTT; CDR3 protein: CASSVRGAGDTQYF
D gene: .; clone size: .; J gene: TRBJ2-3; V gene: TRBV5-8; CDR3 DNA: TGTGCCAGCAGCTTGTCAGGGATAGATACGCAGTATTTT; CDR3 protein: CASSLSGIDTQYF
D gene: .; clone size: .; J gene: TRBJ2-2; V gene: TRBV7-2; CDR3 DNA: TGTGCCAGCAGCCCCCAGGTCGGGGGCCAGAACACCGGGGAGCTGTTTTTT; CDR3 protein: CASSPQVGGQNTGELFF
D gene: TRBD1; clone size: few; J gene: TRBJ1-2; V gene: TRBV29-1; CDR3 DNA: TGCAGCGTTGGAACAGGGGAAGCTAACTATGGCTACACCTTC; CDR3 protein: CSVGTGEANYGYTF
D gene: TRBD1; clone size: .; J gene: TRBJ2-3; V gene: TRBV11-2; CDR3 DNA: TGTGCCAGCAGCTCAGACAGGGTGGCAGATACGCAGTATTTT; CDR3 protein: CASSSDRVADTQYF
D gene: .; clone size: .; J gene: TRBJ1-1; V gene: TRBV5-8; CDR3 DNA: TGTGCCAGCAGCTTGTTGGGGGCTGCTATGAACACTGAAGCTTTCTTT; CDR3 protein: CASSLLGAAMNTEAFF